This T cell receptor beta chain comes out of a study of cytomegalovirus exposure and HLA in healthy donors. Whole-study findings and limits: A later look showed TCR association rates differing by HLA locus, highest for DRB1 and lowest for HLA-C. Further analysis was carried out later, and it showed several of the most significant clusters appearing linked to common viral pathogens. Prior analysis indicated that the majority of TCR beta V segments exhibited productivity approximately 90% or approximately 30% of the time. Per a later analysis, HLA-associated TCR beta chains showed more clonal expansion than other, equally common TCR beta chains.

As to this clone: Its antigen is still unknown.

Trimming removed 5 bases at V and 4 bases at J, with 9 bases between. Per the germline V gene, CDR1 is SGHRS and CDR2 is YFSETQ. The CDR3 totals 12 residues. Vbeta (60) and Jbeta (13) primers were used in the PCR. Libraries were prepared by immunoSEQ multiplex PCR; TCRdb keeps only in-frame clonotypes and omits some of them. Of about 200,000 clones in the sample, 82% were seen once. The rearrangement uses TRBV5-1 and TRBJ1-2; D ambiguous. The sequence derives from a boy between 2 and 10 years old in good health and CMV-seronegative. The material sequenced was PBMCs. The CDR3 bases are TGCGCCAGCAGAGAGAACAGCTATGGCTACACCTTC. This gives the protein CASRENSYGYTF.